Listed below are T cell receptor beta chains from one sample, sequenced in a study of T cells in Graves' hyperthyroidism and ophthalmopathy. One entry per CDR3 protein results from TCRdb running MiXCR on the multiplex PCR reads. The sample lists roughly 740,000 distinct CDR3 sequences; about a sixth were seen once. The sample consisted of blood. These receptors originate from a man aged 18 to 30 with Graves' hyperthyroidism. CDR3s include the opening cysteine and the closing phenylalanine or tryptophan. The D gene is left open where the match is weak.

CDR3 protein	V gene	J gene	D gene
CASSSAVTAGEKLFF	TRBV7-9	TRBJ1-4	NA
CASSIGSGNTEAFF	TRBV19	TRBJ1-1	NA
CASSQVTTGPFKDTEAFF	TRBV3-1	TRBJ1-1	NA
CSVDGSGRKTQYF	TRBV29-1	TRBJ2-5	TRBD2
CASSYHGKYQETQYF	TRBV6-2/TRBV6-3	TRBJ2-5	NA
CASSLGATNEKLFF	TRBV27	TRBJ1-4	NA
CASSLGLAETYNEQFF	TRBV12-3/TRBV12-4	TRBJ2-1	TRBD2
CASRPGQFIRYGYTF	TRBV6-2/TRBV6-3	TRBJ1-2	TRBD1
CASSQFQGEYAEAFF	TRBV11-3	TRBJ1-1	TRBD1
CSARVAPHSYEQYF	TRBV20-1	TRBJ2-7	NA
CASSPSPGADTQYF	TRBV18	TRBJ2-3	NA
CASRGPRTQGNIQYF	TRBV13	TRBJ2-4	NA
CATGAGGRNTEAFF	TRBV2	TRBJ1-1	NA
CASSYEYSLIRTESSYEQYF	TRBV6-2/TRBV6-3	TRBJ2-7	NA
CATWDPGTRAYEQYF	TRBV10-3	TRBJ2-7	NA
CASSILRGDEAFF	TRBV19	TRBJ1-1	NA
CASTHRGVTSYNEQFF	TRBV12-3/TRBV12-4	TRBJ2-1	NA
CASSSWGSRKYF	TRBV5-5	TRBJ2-5	NA
CASTLGEHYGYTF	TRBV5-8	TRBJ1-2	NA
CSVDRGMYDGYTF	TRBV29-1	TRBJ1-2	TRBD1
CASSEYSHIGGDEQFF	TRBV6-1	TRBJ2-1	TRBD2
CASSLGGSGDYEQYF	TRBV11-2	TRBJ2-7	NA
CATSESTGSDTQYF	TRBV24-1	TRBJ2-3	NA
CACSRGQLNTEAFF	TRBV12-3/TRBV12-4	TRBJ1-1	TRBD1
CSATRDGPNTEAFF	TRBV20-1	TRBJ1-1	NA
CASSLSQGGHNEQFF	TRBV7-2	TRBJ2-1	TRBD2
CASRPTGTGSHEQYF	TRBV28	TRBJ2-7	TRBD1
CASSMSGLQETQYF	TRBV19	TRBJ2-5	NA
CSAMGGYTEAFF	TRBV20-1	TRBJ1-1	NA
CASSPTPSPLGWNEQFF	TRBV28	TRBJ2-1	NA
CASSHRTGGWTGELFF	TRBV4-1	TRBJ2-2	TRBD1
CASSEARAFRTKPYEQYF	TRBV2	TRBJ2-7	NA
CASNPFWTSVNEQFF	TRBV28	TRBJ2-1	TRBD2
CASSLASIYEQYF	TRBV7-9	TRBJ2-7	NA
CSVLRAQETQYF	TRBV29-1	TRBJ2-5	NA